This T cell receptor (beta chain) was sequenced in a study of cytomegalovirus exposure and HLA in healthy donors. Overall study findings and caveats: It was reported that the classifier diagnosed cytomegalovirus status with high specificity and sensitivity in both the original and validation cohorts. Confirmation in vitro established that a few CMV-associated chains were specific for CMV antigens. One cluster of highly shared sequence variants probably arose as a sequencing artifact. Earlier results showed most TCR beta V segments being productive about 87% or about 30% of the time.

The study ran its PCR with 60 Vbeta and 13 Jbeta primers. Using immunoSEQ multiplex PCR, the repertoire was profiled, and TCRdb retains in-frame clones only, with some absent. In the table there are just under 70,000 clones, 75% to 85% of which are singletons. V lost 0 bases and J lost 5; bases outside the gene matches: 10. CDR1 and CDR2 (germline): WNHNN, SYGVQD (reference sequence). The CDR3 totals 18 residues. Concerning this clone: No antigen is known for it.

The sequenced material came from PBMCs. The sequence derives from a human donor in good health. This chain connects TRBV10-1 to TRBJ2-5; 12 bases line up with TRBD2. The CDR3 DNA is TGCGCCAGCAGTGAGTCGAGACTAGCGGGGGATAGTGGGGAGACCCAGTACTTC. This sequence encodes CASSESRLAGDSGETQYF.